Following are 15 T cell receptor beta chains from one sample sequenced in a study of T-cell memory formation after mild COVID-19. MiXCR was run by TCRdb on the 5' RACE reads, yielding one entry per CDR3 protein. The table shows some 600,000 distinct CDR3 sequences, with around a sixth occurring only once. The sequenced material came from PBMCs or a T cell subset sorted from them (not recorded which). Receptors originate from an adult woman who had mild COVID-19 (a few samples of this study predate the infection). Cell type and time point are not known.

The chain links TRBV12-3 or TRBV12-4 to TRBJ1-4; 7 bases line up with TRBD1. There are 14 residues in the CDR3. V lost 1 base and J lost 13; bases outside the gene matches: 9. The DNA for the CDR3 is TGTGCCAGCAGTTTAGTGGGAGACAGGGTAGGACTGTTTTTT. Protein: CASSLVGDRVGLFF.

A few counts support this clonotype. The chain employs TRBV12-3 or TRBV12-4 and TRBJ1-6; TRBD1 aligns across 9 bases. V gave up 5 bases and J gave up 7 bases; unmatched junction bases: 12. This CDR3 contains 17 residues. The CDR3 sequence: CASSPGQGGRGNSPLHF. The CDR3 DNA sequence: TGTGCCAGCAGTCCGGGACAGGGAGGAAGAGGGAATTCACCCCTCCACTTT.

This clonotype appeared a few times. The rearrangement joins TRBV12-3 or TRBV12-4 to TRBJ2-1; D unresolved. The CDR3 runs 11 residues. V lost 10 bases, J lost 6 bases, and 10 bases lay in between. The chain's CDR3 is CANHTANEQFF. The CDR3 bases are TGTGCCAACCACACAGCCAATGAGCAGTTCTTC.

The chain joins TRBV19 to TRBJ2-7; 7 bases fit TRBD2. Germline CDR1 LNHDA, CDR2 SQIVND (reference sequence). This CDR3 contains 15 residues. After removal of 3 bases from V and 4 bases from J, the junction contained 9 bases not matched to a gene. The DNA of the CDR3 is TGTGCCAGTAGTATCACAGCGGGGCCGGAGTACGAGCAGTACTTC. Protein sequence: CASSITAGPEYEQYF. Together with reference TRBV19 and TRBJ2-7, the CDR3 gives the full variable domain: DGGITQSPKYLFRKEGQNVTLSCEQNLNHDAMYWYRQDPGQGLRLIYYSQIVNDFQKGDIAEGYSVSREKKESFPLTVTSAQKNPTAFYLCASSITAGPEYEQYFGPGTRLTVT.

The gene calls are TRBV30 and TRBJ2-1, with D possibly being TRBD2 (5 bases). V gave up 1 base and J gave up 12 bases, with 7 bases separating them. Germline CDR1 is GTSNPN and CDR2 is SVGIG (reference sequence). This CDR3 has 10 residues. The CDR3 DNA follows: TGTGCCTGGAGTGAGGACTTGCAGTTCTTC. Its translation: CAWSEDLQFF.

The chain links TRBV10-3 to TRBJ2-1; 7 bases match TRBD1. V shed 3 bases, J shed 4 bases, and the junction held 3 bases outside the gene matches. Germline V gives CDR1 ENHRY, CDR2 SYGVKD. The CDR3 spans 14 residues. This CDR3 is CAISDRTGYNEQFF. The CDR3 DNA reads TGTGCCATCAGTGATCGGACAGGATACAATGAGCAGTTCTTC.

This clonotype was counted only a few times. The J gene is TRBJ2-5, the V gene TRBV12-3 or TRBV12-4; 9 bases align to TRBD2. The CDR3 sequence is 17 residues long. V trimming: 1 base; J trimming: 4 bases; junction bases outside the gene matches: 10. The CDR3 nucleotides read TGTGCCAGCAGTTTAGGACTAGCGGATGAGGGCCCAGAGACCCAGTACTTC. Translating it yields CASSLGLADEGPETQYF.

This clonotype has more than one count but fewer than ten. The chain carries TRBV14 and TRBJ2-1, with TRBD2 matching over 7 bases. Looked up from germline, CDR1 is SGHDN and CDR2 is FVKESK. With 1 base clipped from V and 0 bases from J, the junction kept 6 bases outside the gene matches. CDR3 size: 17 residues. The CDR3: CASSQAGGLNSYNEQFF. The CDR3 DNA is TGTGCCAGCAGCCAAGCGGGGGGATTGAACTCCTACAATGAGCAGTTCTTC.

The chain recombines TRBV6-6 with TRBJ2-5, with TRBD2 matching 12 bases. The CDR3 spans 15 residues. Germline lookup yields CDR1 MNHNY and CDR2 SVGAGI (reference sequence). V lost 7 bases and J lost 1; bases outside the gene matches: 4. The CDR3 region has the DNA TGTGCCAGCACGACTAGCGGGGGACCCCAAGAGACCCAGTACTTC. Translation: CASTTSGGPQETQYF.

The chain couples TRBV18 to TRBJ2-3; D gene ambiguous. Germline V gives CDR1 KGHSH, CDR2 LQKENI. The length of the CDR3 is 15 residues. V was shortened by 2 bases and J by 0 bases, with 9 bases between the two germline ends. The DNA of the CDR3 is TGTGCCAGCTCACCAGGGATTGGCAGCACAGATACGCAGTATTTT. Its protein product is CASSPGIGSTDTQYF.

The J gene is TRBJ1-5, the V gene TRBV12-3 or TRBV12-4; D perhaps matches TRBD1 (6 bases). The CDR3 contains 14 residues. V was trimmed by 5 bases and J by 7 bases, leaving 15 bases between them. CDR3 bases: TGTGCCAGCAGTCGGGACAAACTACAACAGCCCCAGCATTTT. Amino acid sequence: CASSRDKLQQPQHF.

V usage is TRBV10-3 and J usage is TRBJ2-1; 11 positions agree with TRBD2. V shed 6 bases and J 8 bases; nucleotides not matched to a gene: 12. Germline V CDR1 and CDR2: ENHRY, SYGVKD. The CDR3 covers 16 residues. CDR3 nucleotides: TGTGCCATCAGAGCCCCCTTAGCGGGAGGGTTCCATGAGCAGTTCTTC. Translating it yields CAIRAPLAGGFHEQFF.

This clonotype was found many times. The junction does not match germline at one end; this may be a read error. This chain joins TRBV12-3 or TRBV12-4 and TRBJ2-7, with D possibly called TRBD1 or TRBD2 (5 bases each). CDR3 length equals 13 residues. The chain's CDR3 is CASSRDGPYEQYF. Written as DNA, the CDR3 is TGCGCCAGCAGCCGGGACGGACCCTACGAGCAGTACTTC.

This chain uses TRBV7-8 with TRBJ2-5, with 7 bases lining up with TRBD2. The J segment lost 7 bases and the V segment lost 4 bases, leaving 3 bases of the junction unmatched. The CDR3 has 12 residues. Germline V gene lookup returns CDR1 SGHVS and CDR2 FQNEAQ. The CDR3 reads CASSWGGGTQYF. CDR3 nucleotide sequence: TGTGCCAGCAGCTGGGGGGGGGGGACCCAGTACTTC.

The table lists this clonotype with a few counts. This chain uses TRBV20-1 with TRBJ2-3; D perhaps matches TRBD2 (6 bases). Germline V gene sequence: CDR1 DFQATT, CDR2 SNEGSKA (reference sequence). This CDR3 has 13 residues. V dropped 5 bases and J dropped 3 bases, with 12 bases sitting between them. DNA of the CDR3: TGCAGTGCTCCCCATGGGGGGACAGATACGCAGTATTTT. It specifies CSAPHGGTDTQYF.